Shown below are 7 T cell receptor beta chains from a single sample sequenced in a study of graft-versus-host responses after intestinal transplantation. For these receptors, no antigen is known. Sequencing was performed with immunoSEQ multiplex PCR; in TCRdb, only in-frame clones are kept and a portion is missing. Of more than 90,000 clones in the sample, roughly nine tenths are singletons; the top ten hold 0.23%. The sample was unstimulated CD4+ T cells sorted from spleen or lymph node cells, taken before transplant. All receptors derive from a human donor who was the organ donor for an intestinal transplant.

The CDR3 here is CAWSGSLSYEQYF. The CDR3 coding sequence is TGTGCCTGGAGCGGGTCGCTCTCCTACGAGCAGTACTTC. The V and J genes are TRBV30 and TRBJ2-7; no clear D. This CDR3 comprises 13 residues. Germline CDR1 is GTSNPN and CDR2 is SVGIG (reference sequence). V was clipped by 3 bases and J by 0 bases, with 9 bases between them.

This clone was counted a single time. V usage is TRBV7-2 and J usage is TRBJ2-5; TRBD2 agrees at 7 bases. J lost 2 bases, V lost 5 bases, and 11 bases had no gene match. The CDR3 spans 16 residues. CDR1 and CDR2 (germline): SGHTA, FQGNSA. The CDR3 bases are TGTGCCAGCAGCGTATGGGGGGGAGGGAGTCAAGAGACCCAGTACTTC. Translating gives CASSVWGGGSQETQYF.

The rearrangement uses TRBV23-1 and TRBJ1-5; D is ambiguous. TRBV23-1 is placed among ORFs of uncertain function. The V end lost 1 base, the J end lost 0 bases, and 13 bases lay between the germline ends. The CDR3 sequence is 17 residues long. CDR3 sequence reads: CASSQFRQLYSNQPQHF. The CDR3 bases are TGCGCCAGCAGTCAATTTCGGCAGTTATATAGCAATCAGCCCCAGCATTTT.

V gene TRBV28 combines with J gene TRBJ2-7, with TRBD1 as a possible D gene (6 bases). Germline V gives CDR1 MDHEN, CDR2 SYDVKM. The CDR3 spans 16 residues. V lost 6 bases and J 0 bases, leaving 18 bases between the germline ends. CDR3 residues: CASSVFMDRNSYEQYF. DNA of the CDR3: TGTGCCAGCAGCGTCTTCATGGACAGAAACTCCTACGAGCAGTACTTC.

This rearrangement joins TRBV19 to TRBJ2-1, with D tentatively TRBD2 (5 bases). Germline V CDR1 and CDR2: LNHDA, SQIVND (reference sequence). Trimming took off 5 bases at V and 8 bases at J, with 13 bases between the two ends. The CDR3 consists of 13 residues. The CDR3 is CASSFGLVDEQFF. DNA for the CDR3: TGTGCCAGTAGTTTCGGACTTGTCGATGAGCAGTTCTTC.

The genes are TRBV7-3 and TRBJ2-6; no clear D. The germline V gene encodes CDR1 SGHTA and CDR2 FQGTGA. The CDR3 loop spans 16 amino acids. The V and J ends lost 0 bases and 0 bases respectively, with 6 bases between them. The CDR3 nucleotides read TGTGCCAGCAGCTTAACAGGTTACTCTGGGGCCAACGTCCTGACTTTC. Its translation is CASSLTGYSGANVLTF.

V and J are TRBV6-5 and TRBJ1-5; 8 bases match TRBD1. CDR1 is MNHEY, CDR2 SVGAGI, per germline. This CDR3 comprises 14 residues. With V trimmed by 6 bases and J by 3 bases, 4 bases remained unmatched. CDR3 coding DNA: TGTGCCAGCAGAAGGACAGGGTCCAATCAGCCCCAGCATTTT. Amino acids: CASRRTGSNQPQHF.